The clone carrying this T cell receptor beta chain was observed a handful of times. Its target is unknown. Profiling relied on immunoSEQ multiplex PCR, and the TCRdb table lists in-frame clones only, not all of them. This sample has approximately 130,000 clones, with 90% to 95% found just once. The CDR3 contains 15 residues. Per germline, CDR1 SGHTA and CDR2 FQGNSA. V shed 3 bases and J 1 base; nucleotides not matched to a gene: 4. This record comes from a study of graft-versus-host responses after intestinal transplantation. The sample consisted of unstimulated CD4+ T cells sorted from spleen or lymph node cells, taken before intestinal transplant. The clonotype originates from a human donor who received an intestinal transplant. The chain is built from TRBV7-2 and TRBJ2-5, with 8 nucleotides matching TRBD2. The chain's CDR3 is CASSFAGGPQETQYF. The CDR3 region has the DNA TGTGCCAGCAGCTTCGCGGGGGGCCCCCAAGAGACCCAGTACTTC.